This T cell receptor (beta chain) was captured in a study of cytomegalovirus exposure and HLA in healthy donors. A multiplex PCR was run with 60 Vbeta primers and 13 Jbeta primers. The protocol was immunoSEQ multiplex PCR, while the TCRdb copy is restricted to in-frame clones and leaves out a portion. The sample includes roughly 99,000 clones, more than 75% of them seen just once. V dropped 3 bases and J dropped 6; count of bases not matched to a gene: 16. The length of the CDR3 is 16 residues. Germline CDR1 GTSNPN, CDR2 SVGIG (reference sequence). Material for sequencing was PBMCs. The source is a woman aged 40 to 50 in good health and CMV-seronegative. The chain links TRBV30 to TRBJ2-7; 8 bases map to TRBD1. The CDR3 sequence: CAWSRGQGLLSGEQYF. CDR3 nucleotides: TGTGCCTGGAGCCGTGGACAGGGCCTCCTCTCGGGCGAGCAGTACTTC.